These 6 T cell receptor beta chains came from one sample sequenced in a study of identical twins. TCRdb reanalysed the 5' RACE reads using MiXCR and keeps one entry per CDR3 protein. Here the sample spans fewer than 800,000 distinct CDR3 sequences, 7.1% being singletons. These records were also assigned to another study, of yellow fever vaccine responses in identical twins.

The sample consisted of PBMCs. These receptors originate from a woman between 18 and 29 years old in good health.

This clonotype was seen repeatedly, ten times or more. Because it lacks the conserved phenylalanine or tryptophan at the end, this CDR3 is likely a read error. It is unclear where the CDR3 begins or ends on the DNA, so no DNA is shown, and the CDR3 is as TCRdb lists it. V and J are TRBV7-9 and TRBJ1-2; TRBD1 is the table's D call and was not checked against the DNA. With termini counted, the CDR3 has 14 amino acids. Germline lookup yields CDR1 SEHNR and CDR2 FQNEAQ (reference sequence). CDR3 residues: CASSRGGGDTLPSL.

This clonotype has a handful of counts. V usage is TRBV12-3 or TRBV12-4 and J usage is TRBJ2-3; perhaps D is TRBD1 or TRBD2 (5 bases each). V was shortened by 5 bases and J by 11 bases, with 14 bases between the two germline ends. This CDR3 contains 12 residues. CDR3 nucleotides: TGTGCCAGCAGTCCCGGGGCCATTAAGCAGTATTTT. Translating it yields CASSPGAIKQYF.

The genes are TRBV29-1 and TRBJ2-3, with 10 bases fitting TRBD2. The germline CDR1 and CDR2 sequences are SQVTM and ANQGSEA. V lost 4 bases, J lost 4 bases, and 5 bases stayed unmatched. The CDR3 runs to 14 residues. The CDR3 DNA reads TGCAGCGTTGCGGGAGCGGGAGGGCCAGATACGCAGTATTTT. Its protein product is CSVAGAGGPDTQYF.

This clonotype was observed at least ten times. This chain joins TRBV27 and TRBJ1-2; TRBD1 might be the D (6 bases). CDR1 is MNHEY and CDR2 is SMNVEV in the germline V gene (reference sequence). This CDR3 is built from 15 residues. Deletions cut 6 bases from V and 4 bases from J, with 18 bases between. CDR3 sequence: CASRPRTGNLYGYTF. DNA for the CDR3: TGTGCCAGCAGGCCACGCACAGGGAACCTCTATGGCTACACCTTC.

The CDR3 here is CSARAGSGNTIYF. CDR3 nucleotides: TGCAGTGCTAGGGCAGGGTCCGGAAACACCATATATTTT. The chain couples TRBV20-1 to TRBJ1-3; TRBD1 might be the D (5 bases). Germline V gene data show CDR1 as DFQATT and CDR2 as SNEGSKA (reference sequence). The CDR3 consists of 13 residues. V shed 3 bases and J shed 4 bases, with 10 bases lying between them.

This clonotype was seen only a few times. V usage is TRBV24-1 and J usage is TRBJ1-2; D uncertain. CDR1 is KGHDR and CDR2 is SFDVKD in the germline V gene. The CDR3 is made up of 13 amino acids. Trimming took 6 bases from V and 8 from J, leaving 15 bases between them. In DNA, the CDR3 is TGTGCCACCAGTATTACGGCTTTTGGAGGCTACACCTTC. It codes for CATSITAFGGYTF.